This TCR beta chain came from a study of blood T cells in healthy people across ages (dated by TCRdb to the mid-2010s). For the wider study: In model experiments, template switching captured roughly one uniquely barcoded TCR beta cDNA molecule for every two T cells. Four age groups were formed from the donors: young (average approximately 15 years), middle-aged (around 41), aged (62) and long-lived (about 75). The study measured age-related changes in TCR beta repertoire diversity using deep sequencing normalized with unique cDNA molecular identifiers. The study analyzed two additional independent replicas of 1 million unique cDNA reads from the same blood draw for two donors, one aged 18 to 30 and one aged 80 or older. Donors of different ages were randomly distributed across sequencing lanes to avoid experimental bias.

Receptor libraries were prepared by 5' RACE. The run used an Illumina HiSeq 2500. A second PCR of 7 to 11 cycles was performed with a sample-barcoded 5' primer and a J-beta primer mix. A template-switch 5' adaptor carrying 12 random nucleotides introduced a unique molecular identifier onto each TCR beta cDNA molecule. Each sample yielded at least 3 million CDR3-containing paired-end reads. First-strand cDNA was synthesized from all RNA with the Mint cDNA synthesis kit, primed by a TRBC-specific oligonucleotide. All cDNA was treated with uracil-DNA glycosylase and then went through a first 18-cycle PCR with the universal primers M1SS and BC2_uni_R. Per the source publication's procedure: Normalization of each sample was performed by random selection of 1 million high-quality reads, each carrying a distinct molecular identifier. Reads sharing molecular identifiers were discarded rather than binned into consensus sequences. MiTCR, set to a Q25 quality threshold and the strictest error-elimination algorithm, was used for CDR3 identification, clonotype clustering and error correction. A nonparametric unseen species model with Euler transformation was used to estimate lower-bound total TCR beta diversity. TCRdb cleaned the public reads at Q25 with fastp, built clones with MiXCR and kept in-frame beta chains. Every distinct CDR3 protein forms one entry, paired with its most common genes and DNA. V and J calls and clone size were set by TCRdb, not the authors. The sample table contains approximately 880,000 distinct CDR3 sequences; only one count was recorded for about 48% of them. Roughly 13% of the sample is held by the ten biggest clonotypes.

The CDR3, cysteine through phenylalanine, is 15 amino acids long. Only the CDR3 portion is preserved as DNA: 45 bases, with reading frame beginning at the first base. The germline V gene yields MNHNS for CDR1 and SASEGT for CDR2. Broad study findings and their caveats: Since profiling was done on bulk unsorted PBMCs, naive and antigen-experienced compartments could not be conclusively compared. The long-lived group showed more naive CD4+ T cells, fewer expanded clones and increased TCR diversity than the aged group, suggesting age selection. Estimates of total diversity based on one million sequenced T cells were regarded as lower bounds and as underestimates. Donor CMV infection status was unknown, potentially confounding age-related changes in expanded clonotypes. A strong correlation was found between observed TCR beta diversity and the percentage of naive T cells measured by flow cytometry. Observed TCR beta diversity per million T cells fell roughly linearly with age, and a significant reduction was already apparent by age about 38.

The 39 donors, aged about 6 to 95 years, were systemically healthy Caucasian individuals from Russia. Around 9.7 milliliters of peripheral blood were collected from each donor into EDTA-treated Vacutainer tubes. PBMCs were isolated by Ficoll-Paque density-gradient centrifugation, with at least 7 million obtained per sample. Total RNA was extracted from PBMCs with Trizol reagent, with at least 5.5 micrograms obtained per sample. Naive CD45RAhigh/CD27high T cell percentages were measured by flow cytometry on a PBMC aliquot from every donor. This clonotype was seen only once. It lacks a known antigen. The record has no base qualities; no much larger clone is one base away.

This receptor chain uses TRBV6-1 and TRBJ2-5, and TRBD2 aligns with 8 junction nucleotides. Matching the DNA end better, TRBJ2-7 makes the J call doubtful. The source material was blood. This sequence was found in a man aged 30-40 years in good health. The nucleotides are TGTGCCAGCAGTGACGGGACTAGAGACAGCCACGAGCAGTACTTC. It translates to CASSDGTRDSHEQYF.